This T cell receptor (beta chain) stems from a study of T-cell memory formation after mild COVID-19. The authors produced TCR alpha and TCR beta cDNA libraries with sample barcodes and UMIs by 5'RACE using constant-segment primers. Via MiXCR, TCRdb re-called the 5' RACE reads, giving one row per CDR3 protein. In the table there are 470,000 or so distinct CDR3 sequences, roughly 25% of which are singletons. This clonotype was obtained from an adult woman who had mild COVID-19 (a few samples of this study predate the infection). Cell type and time point are not known. The source material was PBMCs or a T cell subset sorted from them (not recorded which).

The CDR3 is CASRRQGVVLNTEAFF. CDR3 bases: TGTGCCAGCAGGAGACAGGGCGTCGTCTTGAACACTGAAGCTTTCTTT. The V and J genes are TRBV6-5 and TRBJ1-1, with 7 bases that match TRBD1. CDR3 size: 16 residues. Per germline, CDR1 MNHEY and CDR2 SVGAGI. Unmatched junction bases numbered 10, after V lost 6 bases and J lost 0 bases.